This T cell receptor beta chain comes out of a study of CD8+ T cells in alopecia areata. This CDR3 is built from 14 residues. Trimming cost V 2 bases and J 3 bases; bases outside gene matches: 3. In germline, CDR1 is MGHRA, CDR2 YSYEKL. Sequencing templates came from extracted RNA that was reverse transcribed into cDNA. TCRdb keeps only in-frame clones here, not all; method: immunoSEQ multiplex PCR. Of roughly 180,000 clones detected, more than 60% appear once; the ten largest clones hold 1.5% to 2%. This receptor was identified in a human donor with alopecia areata. The sequenced sample was CD4+ T cells sorted from blood, obtained at week 0. This sequence joins TRBV4-1 and TRBJ2-5, with 7 bases that match TRBD2. The DNA for the CDR3 is TGCGCCAGCAGCCAACCACGGGGGGAAGAGACCCAGTACTTC. It is translated as CASSQPRGEETQYF.